The source of this T cell receptor (beta chain) is a study of CD8 T cells in ankylosing spondylitis. Germline loops: CDR1 DFQATT, CDR2 SNEGSKA (reference sequence). The V end was cut by 4 bases, the J end by 5 bases, with 14 bases between. The CDR3 is 14 amino acids. Study-wide points: Reactive arthritis synovial fluid and blood were previously reported to contain some motif variants. Disease-linked clones displayed a CD8+ phenotype and appeared relatively rarely in peripheral blood. Seemingly distinctive of ankylosing spondylitis blood was a TCR beta motif formed by eight highly homologous variants.

From the 5' RACE reads, TCRdb called clonotypes with MiXCR, one entry per CDR3 protein. The sample records 750,000 to 850,000 distinct CDR3 sequences, 12% being singletons. A note on this clonotype: Its antigen is not identified.

The clonotype was recovered from a male donor with ankylosing spondylitis. The J gene is TRBJ2-2, the V gene TRBV20-1; D is ambiguous. The sample taken for sequencing was blood, either unsorted or a sorted T cell fraction (not recorded which). CDR3 in DNA: TGCAGTGCTACCCGGCTGGTTGGGACCGGGGAGCTGTTTTTT. This translates into CSATRLVGTGELFF.